Detailed here is one T cell receptor beta chain. The antigen is not known. This sample was included in a study of cytomegalovirus exposure and HLA in healthy donors. General study points: Among TCR beta chains of equal frequency, HLA-associated ones were more clonally expanded in a later analysis. An ancestry cluster, one associated with Asian ancestry, reportedly showed fewer N-insertions than the approximately 650-donor mean in a later analysis. As a later analysis revealed, the rate of TCR association differed by HLA locus, with DRB1 most and HLA-C fewest. Overall, approximately 150 TCR beta chains were annotated as cytomegalovirus-associated.

The PCR ran on 60 Vbeta and 13 Jbeta primers. Profiled with immunoSEQ multiplex PCR; TCRdb holds only in-frame clones, not every one. The sample records 120,000 or so clones, approximately 10% being singletons. There are 13 residues in the CDR3. Germline CDR1 and CDR2: SGHTA and FQGTGA. J gave up 6 bases and V 8 bases, and 7 bases lay outside the gene matches. The chain has TRBV7-3 and TRBJ1-2; TRBD1 matches at 9 bases. The sequence was obtained from a woman in her late teens or twenties in good health and CMV-seropositive. Sequences were obtained from PBMCs. The CDR3 loop reads CASSAGQGHGYTF. The CDR3 DNA sequence: TGTGCCAGCTCCGCGGGACAGGGCCATGGCTACACCTTC.